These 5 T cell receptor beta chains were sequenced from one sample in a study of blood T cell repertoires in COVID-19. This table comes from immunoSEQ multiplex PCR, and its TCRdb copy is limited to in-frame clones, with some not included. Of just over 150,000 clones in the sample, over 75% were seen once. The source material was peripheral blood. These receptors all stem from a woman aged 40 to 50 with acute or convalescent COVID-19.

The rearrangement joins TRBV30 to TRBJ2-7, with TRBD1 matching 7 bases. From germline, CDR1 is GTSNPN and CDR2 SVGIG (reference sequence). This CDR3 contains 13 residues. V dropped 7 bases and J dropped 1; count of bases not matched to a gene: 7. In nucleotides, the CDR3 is TGTGCCTTAAGACGGGACAGATCCTACGAGCAGTACTTC. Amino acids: CALRRDRSYEQYF.

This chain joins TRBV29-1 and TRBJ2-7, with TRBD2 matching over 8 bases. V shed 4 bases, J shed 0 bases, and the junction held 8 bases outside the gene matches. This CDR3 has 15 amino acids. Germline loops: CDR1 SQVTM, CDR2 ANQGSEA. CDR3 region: CSVAGLAESSYEQYF. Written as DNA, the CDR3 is TGCAGCGTTGCCGGACTAGCCGAAAGCTCCTACGAGCAGTACTTC.

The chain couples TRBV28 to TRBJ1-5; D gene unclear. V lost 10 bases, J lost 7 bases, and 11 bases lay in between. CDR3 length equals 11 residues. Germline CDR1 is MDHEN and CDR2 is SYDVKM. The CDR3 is CATSYEQPQHF. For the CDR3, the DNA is TGTGCCACATCATACGAGCAGCCCCAGCATTTT.

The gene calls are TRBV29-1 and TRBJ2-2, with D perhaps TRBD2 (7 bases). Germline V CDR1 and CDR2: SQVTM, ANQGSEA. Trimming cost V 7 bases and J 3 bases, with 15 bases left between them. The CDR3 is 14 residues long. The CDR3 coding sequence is TGCAGCGCACACCGGGGGGCGGACACCGGGGAGCTGTTTTTT. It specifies CSAHRGADTGELFF.

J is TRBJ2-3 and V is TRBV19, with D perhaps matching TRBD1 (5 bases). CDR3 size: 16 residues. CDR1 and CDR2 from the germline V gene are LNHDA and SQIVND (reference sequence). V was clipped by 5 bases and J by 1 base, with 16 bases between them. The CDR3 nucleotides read TGTGCCAGTAGTCCACTCCGCATAGGGGGCACAGATACGCAGTATTTT. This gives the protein CASSPLRIGGTDTQYF.